The clone carrying this TCR beta chain was seen a few times. What it recognizes is unknown. These data originate in a study of T-cell reconstitution after alpha-beta-depleted transplantation in children. Study results and limitations: Counts and diversity of T cells one year after transplant came mostly from newly produced T cells. The origin of high day-60 TCRbeta diversity in some patients lay in surviving recipient T cells and thymic progenitors.

The CDR3 is made up of 14 amino acids. V dropped 3 bases and J dropped 3; count of bases not matched to a gene: 5. From germline, CDR1 is LGHNA and CDR2 YNFKEQ. Unique molecular identifiers tagged the TCRbeta library. One entry per CDR3 protein results from TCRdb running MiXCR on the PCR reads. The sample comprises some 290,000 distinct CDR3 sequences, approximately 23% of which are singletons, and roughly 9.8% rests with the top ten. The TCR was taken from a male patient younger than 18 who had a stem cell transplant for acute lymphoblastic leukemia, so the T cells may come from the graft donor. Sequences were derived from PBMCs, mostly from graft donor cells, sampled 180 days after TCRalphabeta/CD19-depleted stem cell transplant. V is TRBV4-2 and J is TRBJ2-7; TRBD1 matches 7 bases. CDR3 amino acids: CASSHGDSNYEQYF. For the CDR3, the DNA is TGTGCCAGCAGCCATGGGGACAGTAACTACGAGCAGTACTTC.